The 24 T cell receptor beta chains below were found in one sample sequenced in a study of cytomegalovirus exposure and HLA in healthy donors. The PCR was carried out with 60 Vbeta primers and 13 Jbeta primers. Assay: immunoSEQ multiplex PCR; the TCRdb copy retains only in-frame clones and omits some. Altogether some 210,000 clones are present, about 78% being singletons, with the ten largest covering 3% to 4.5%. Material: PBMCs. Source of these receptors: a male donor in good health and CMV-seronegative.

This clone was detected a few times. The chain joins TRBV5-1 to TRBJ1-2, with 9 bases matching TRBD1. Germline lookup yields CDR1 SGHRS and CDR2 YFSETQ. The CDR3 spans 16 residues. V shed 4 bases and J 5 bases; nucleotides not matched to a gene: 12. The CDR3 DNA follows: TGCGCCAGCAGCACCTCCGGGACAGGGATCTCGTATGGCTACACCTTC. Protein sequence: CASSTSGTGISYGYTF.

The V gene is TRBV4-1, the J gene TRBJ2-5; TRBD2 is a possible D gene (5 bases). The CDR3 runs to 19 residues. Germline-derived CDR1 and CDR2 are MGHRA and YSYEKL. The V end lost 4 bases, the J end lost 5 bases, and 29 bases lay between the germline ends. The CDR3 DNA follows: TGCGCCAGCAGCCTCTCCCCCCGGGGAGCGGACCCAAAGGCGGAGACCCAGTACTTC. It is translated as CASSLSPRGADPKAETQYF.

The chain recombines TRBV5-1 with TRBJ2-3; 7 positions agree with TRBD2. The V gene end was trimmed by 4 bases and the J gene end by 0 bases; junction bases not matched to a gene: 8. The CDR3 totals 16 residues. Germline assignment: CDR1 SGHRS and CDR2 YFSETQ. The CDR3 DNA reads TGCGCCAGCAGCCGGATTCCGGGAGGTAGCACAGATACGCAGTATTTT. Encoded protein: CASSRIPGGSTDTQYF.

The rearrangement uses TRBV30 and TRBJ2-5; 8 nucleotides agree with TRBD1. This CDR3 spans 13 amino acids. With V trimmed by 8 bases and J by 2 bases, 7 bases remained unmatched. Germline CDR1 GTSNPN, CDR2 SVGIG (reference sequence). The CDR3 spells CASAGTGQETQYF. Written as DNA, the CDR3 is TGTGCCAGCGCCGGGACAGGACAAGAGACCCAGTACTTC.

The count of this clone is one. The chain joins TRBV19 to TRBJ2-2, with D maybe TRBD2 (6 bases). This CDR3 comprises 16 residues. Germline loops: CDR1 LNHDA, CDR2 SQIVND (reference sequence). The V and J ends lost 4 bases and 0 bases respectively, with 12 bases between them. CDR3 amino acids: CASSRRGPANTGELFF. The CDR3 DNA reads as TGTGCCAGTAGTAGGAGGGGTCCCGCGAACACCGGGGAGCTGTTTTTT.

The genes are TRBV19 and TRBJ2-3, with 9 bases identical to TRBD2. V lost 5 bases to trimming and J lost 2 bases; unmatched junction nucleotides: 11. This CDR3 contains 17 residues. From germline, CDR1 is LNHDA and CDR2 SQIVND (reference sequence). CDR3 protein: CASSWGSRGRATDTQYF. The CDR3 coding sequence is TGTGCCAGTAGTTGGGGGAGTCGCGGGAGGGCCACAGATACGCAGTATTTT.

V usage is TRBV11-3 and J usage is TRBJ2-1; TRBD2 matches 10 bases. This CDR3 has 18 residues. Germline V CDR1 and CDR2: SGHNT, YENEEA. Germline trimming cut 4 bases from V and 9 bases from J; bases unmatched to any gene: 18. The CDR3 sequence is CASSSRTSGEGPTREQFF. The DNA of the CDR3 is TGTGCCAGCAGCTCGCGTACTAGCGGGGAGGGCCCCACCCGTGAGCAGTTCTTC. The full variable domain, with the rest looked up from reference TRBV11-3 and TRBJ2-1, is EAGVVQSPRYKIIEKKQPVAFWCNPISGHNTLYWYLQNLGQGPELLIRYENEEAVDDSQLPKDRFSAERLKGVDSTLKIQPAELGDSAVYLCASSSRTSGEGPTREQFFGPGTRLTVL.

The chain couples TRBV14 to TRBJ1-1; 7 positions match TRBD1. The trim removed 0 bases at V and 3 bases at J, leaving 13 bases unmatched. Per the germline V gene, CDR1 is SGHDN and CDR2 is FVKESK. This CDR3 is 18 amino acids long. The CDR3 spells CASSQEIRQGVTDTEAFF. The CDR3 DNA reads as TGTGCCAGCAGCCAAGAGATCCGGCAGGGGGTAACGGACACTGAAGCTTTCTTT.

CDR3: CASSLLAGGMRTYNEQFF. The CDR3 DNA sequence: TGTGCCAGCAGCCTCTTAGCGGGAGGGATGAGGACCTACAATGAGCAGTTCTTC. The V gene is TRBV28, the J gene TRBJ2-1; TRBD2 agrees at 11 bases. The J segment lost 2 bases and the V segment lost 6 bases, leaving 12 bases of the junction unmatched. Germline CDR1 and CDR2: MDHEN and SYDVKM. The CDR3 spans 18 residues.

The chain combines TRBV7-3 with TRBJ2-1, with 7 bases matching TRBD2. The CDR3 spans 15 residues. The V and J ends lost 2 bases and 8 bases, in that order; junction bases with no gene match: 9. Germline lookup yields CDR1 SGHTA and CDR2 FQGTGA. CDR3 in DNA: TGTGCCAGCAGCTTAGCTAGCGGCCGTCGAGATGAGCAGTTCTTC. Residues: CASSLASGRRDEQFF.

V and J are TRBV29-1 and TRBJ2-7; the match to TRBD2 covers 9 bases. CDR1 and CDR2 (germline): SQVTM, ANQGSEA. Unmatched junction bases numbered 6, after V lost 6 bases and J lost 0 bases. There are 14 residues in the CDR3. CDR3: CSVVTSGYSYEQYF. The CDR3 region has the DNA TGCAGCGTCGTCACTAGCGGGTACTCCTACGAGCAGTACTTC.

This chain joins TRBV7-9 and TRBJ2-7, with 12 positions matching TRBD2. Germline V gene data show CDR1 as SEHNR and CDR2 as FQNEAQ (reference sequence). The CDR3 totals 17 residues. V trimming: 0 bases; J trimming: 2 bases; junction bases outside the gene matches: 5. The CDR3 DNA reads as TGTGCCAGCAGCTTAGCCCGGACTAGCGGGGTACCCTACGAGCAGTACTTC. Translating it yields CASSLARTSGVPYEQYF. Supplemented by reference TRBV7-9 and TRBJ2-7, the full variable domain reads DTGVSQNPRHKITKRGQNVTFRCDPISEHNRLYWYRQTLGQGPEFLTYFQNEAQLEKSRLLSDRFSAERPKGSFSTLEIQRTEQGDSAMYLCASSLARTSGVPYEQYFGPGTRLTVT.

J is TRBJ2-3 and V is TRBV5-4; no definite D call. CDR3 length: 15 amino acids. Trimming stripped 0 bases from V and 0 bases from J, with 8 bases between. In germline, CDR1 is SGHNT, CDR2 YYREEE (reference sequence). CDR3 nucleotides: TGTGCCAGCAGCTTGGGCGTCTATAGCACAGATACGCAGTATTTT. This translates into CASSLGVYSTDTQYF.

This chain uses TRBV9 with TRBJ2-2; 7 bases align to TRBD2. Germline CDR1 and CDR2: SGDLS and YYNGEE. V dropped 3 bases and J dropped 3; count of bases not matched to a gene: 5. This CDR3 region has 15 residues. The CDR3 reads CASSADGGYTGELFF. The CDR3 bases are TGTGCCAGCAGCGCCGACGGGGGGTACACCGGGGAGCTGTTTTTT.

This chain joins TRBV6-6 and TRBJ1-4; 10 bases align to TRBD1. Germline V gives CDR1 MNHNY, CDR2 SVGAGI (reference sequence). J lost 8 bases, V lost 7 bases, and 7 bases had no gene match. This CDR3 has 14 amino acids. CDR3 sequence reads: CASILDRGHEKLFF. DNA for the CDR3: TGTGCCAGCATTCTAGACAGGGGGCACGAAAAACTGTTTTTT.

The DNA for the CDR3 is TGTGCCTGGAGTCCTACCCCCGGGACAGCTATTTACAATGAGCAGTTCTTC. Its protein is CAWSPTPGTAIYNEQFF. The gene calls are TRBV30 and TRBJ2-1; TRBD1 matches 7 bases. Germline trimming cut 2 bases from V and 4 bases from J; bases unmatched to any gene: 14. This CDR3 is 17 amino acids long. Germline assignment: CDR1 GTSNPN and CDR2 SVGIG (reference sequence).

In its sample, this clone was seen many times. An end of the junction differs from the germline gene, which may be a read error. V is TRBV10-3 and J is TRBJ2-7, with 7 bases matching TRBD2. Per the germline V gene, CDR1 is ENHRY and CDR2 is SYGVKD. The CDR3 is 12 amino acids. The CDR3 DNA sequence: TGTGCCGTCAGAGACACTAGCGACGAGCAGTACTTC. It codes for CAVRDTSDEQYF.

The chain employs TRBV18 and TRBJ1-5; perhaps TRBD1 as D (6 bases). Trimming took off 2 bases at V and 9 bases at J, with 17 bases between the two ends. There are 15 residues in the CDR3. CDR1 and CDR2 (germline): KGHSH, LQKENI. The CDR3: CASSPVEGGKAPQHF. The CDR3 coding sequence is TGTGCCAGCTCACCAGTGGAAGGGGGAAAGGCGCCCCAGCATTTT.

V is TRBV9 and J is TRBJ2-1; TRBD2 aligns across 8 bases. V shed 4 bases and J 6 bases; nucleotides not matched to a gene: 15. Germline V gene sequence: CDR1 SGDLS, CDR2 YYNGEE. The CDR3 is 17 amino acids. The CDR3 protein is CASSSRLQREIGNEQFF. CDR3 in DNA: TGTGCCAGCAGCTCCCGTTTACAGCGGGAGATTGGCAATGAGCAGTTCTTC.

Details on this clone: The sample holds other DNA sequences that translate to the same CDR3. The rearrangement uses TRBV2 and TRBJ2-7; TRBD1 aligns across 9 bases. V trimming: 5 bases; J trimming: 4 bases; junction bases outside the gene matches: 3. Per germline, CDR1 SNHLY and CDR2 FYNNEI. The CDR3 extends over 13 amino acids. This chain's CDR3 is CASSRDRAYEQYF. CDR3 sequence (DNA): TGTGCCAGCAGTAGGGACAGGGCTTACGAGCAGTACTTC.

The rearrangement uses TRBV19 and TRBJ2-1, with D perhaps TRBD1 (5 bases). Trimming shortened V by 7 bases and J by 1 base, and 8 bases separated the two germline ends. Looked up from germline, CDR1 is LNHDA and CDR2 is SQIVND (reference sequence). The CDR3 has 13 residues. Here the CDR3 reads CASTPGSYNEQFF. For the CDR3, the DNA is TGTGCCAGTACCCCAGGGTCCTACAATGAGCAGTTCTTC.

The V call is TRBV5-1, the J call TRBJ2-5, with a possible D match to TRBD1 (6 bases). The J call may be wrong; the DNA end is better matched by TRBJ2-7. The CDR3 contains 15 residues. CDR1 and CDR2 (germline): SGHRS, YFSETQ. The CDR3 protein is CASSSSPGTIYEQYF. The CDR3 nucleotides read TGCGCCAGCAGCTCTTCACCCGGGACAATCTACGAGCAGTACTTC.

About this clone itself: Germline is not matched at one junction end, which may reflect a read error. The chain is built from TRBV7-6 and TRBJ2-3, with TRBD2 matching 12 bases. This CDR3 contains 15 residues. Germline lookup yields CDR1 SGHVS and CDR2 FNYEAQ. As DNA, the CDR3 is TGTGCCAGCAGCCTAGCGGGAGGGTGGGGAGATACGCAGTATTTT. Protein: CASSLAGGWGDTQYF.

This clone was picked up one time. This rearrangement joins TRBV7-8 to TRBJ1-1; 10 bases line up with TRBD1. The length of the CDR3 is 16 residues. V dropped 2 bases and J dropped 0; count of bases not matched to a gene: 3. CDR1 SGHVS and CDR2 FQNEAQ come from the germline V gene. CDR3 in DNA: TGTGCCAGCAGCTTACGGACAGGGGGGTTGAACACTGAAGCTTTCTTT. It codes for CASSLRTGGLNTEAFF.